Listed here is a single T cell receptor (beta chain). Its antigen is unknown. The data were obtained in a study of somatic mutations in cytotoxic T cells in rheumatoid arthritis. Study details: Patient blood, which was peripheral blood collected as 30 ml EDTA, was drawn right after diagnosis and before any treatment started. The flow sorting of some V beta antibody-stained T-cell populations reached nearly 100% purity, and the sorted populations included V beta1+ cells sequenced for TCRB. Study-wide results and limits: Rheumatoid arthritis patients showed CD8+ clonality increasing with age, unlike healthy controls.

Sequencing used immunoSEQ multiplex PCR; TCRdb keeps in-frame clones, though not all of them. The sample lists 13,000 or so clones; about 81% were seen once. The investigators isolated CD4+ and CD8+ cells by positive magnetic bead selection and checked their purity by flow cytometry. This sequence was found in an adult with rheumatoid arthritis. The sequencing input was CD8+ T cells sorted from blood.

The CDR3 region has the DNA TGTGCCAGCAGCCCTGGGACGGCCTACGAGCAGTACTTC. It translates to CASSPGTAYEQYF. This chain links TRBV5-4 with TRBJ2-7; either TRBD1 or TRBD2 may supply D (5 bases each). Trimming removed 4 bases at V and 2 bases at J, with 10 bases between. The CDR3 has 13 amino acids. From germline, CDR1 is SGHNT and CDR2 YYREEE (reference sequence). Using reference TRBV5-4 and TRBJ2-7 for the parts outside the CDR3, the full variable domain is ETGVTQSPTHLIKTRGQQVTLRCSSQSGHNTVSWYQQALGQGPQFIFQYYREEENGRGNFPPRFSGLQFPNYSSELNVNALELDDSALYLCASSPGTAYEQYFGPGTRLTVT.